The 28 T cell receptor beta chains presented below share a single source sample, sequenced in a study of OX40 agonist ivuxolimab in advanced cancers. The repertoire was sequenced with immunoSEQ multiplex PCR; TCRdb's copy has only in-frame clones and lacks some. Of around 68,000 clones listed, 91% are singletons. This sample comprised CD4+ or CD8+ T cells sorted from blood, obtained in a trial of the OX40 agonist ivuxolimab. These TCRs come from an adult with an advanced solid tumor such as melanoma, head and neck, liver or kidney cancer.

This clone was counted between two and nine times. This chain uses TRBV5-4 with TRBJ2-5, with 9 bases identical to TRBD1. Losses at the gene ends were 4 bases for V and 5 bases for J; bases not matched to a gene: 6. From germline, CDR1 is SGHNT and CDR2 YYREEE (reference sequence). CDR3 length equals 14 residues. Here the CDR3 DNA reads TGTGCCAGCAGCAAAACCGGGACAGGGGAGACCCAGTACTTC. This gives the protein CASSKTGTGETQYF.

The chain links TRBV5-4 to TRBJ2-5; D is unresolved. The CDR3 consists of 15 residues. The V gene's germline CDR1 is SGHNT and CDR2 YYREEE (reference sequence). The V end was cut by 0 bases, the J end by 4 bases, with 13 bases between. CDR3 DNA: TGTGCCAGCAGCTTGGGTGGGGTTTTACGAGAGACCCAGTACTTC. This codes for CASSLGGVLRETQYF.

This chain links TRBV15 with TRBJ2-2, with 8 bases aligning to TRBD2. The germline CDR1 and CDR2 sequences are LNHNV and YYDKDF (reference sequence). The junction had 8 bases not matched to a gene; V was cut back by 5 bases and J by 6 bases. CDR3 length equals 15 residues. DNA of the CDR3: TGTGCCACCAGCCCGGGACTAGGTGTTTCCGGGGAGCTGTTTTTT. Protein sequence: CATSPGLGVSGELFF. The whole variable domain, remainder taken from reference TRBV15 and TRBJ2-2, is DAMVIQNPRYQVTQFGKPVTLSCSQTLNHNVMYWYQQKSSQAPKLLFHYYDKDFNNEADTPDNFQSRRPNTSFCFLDIRSPGLGDTAMYLCATSPGLGVSGELFFGEGSRLTVL.

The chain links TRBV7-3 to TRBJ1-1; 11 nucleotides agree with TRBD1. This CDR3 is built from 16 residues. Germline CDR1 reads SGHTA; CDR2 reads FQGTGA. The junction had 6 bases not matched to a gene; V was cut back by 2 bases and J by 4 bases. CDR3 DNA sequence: TGTGCCAGCAGCTTAGAACCAGGGACAGGGGGCACTGAAGCTTTCTTT. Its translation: CASSLEPGTGGTEAFF.

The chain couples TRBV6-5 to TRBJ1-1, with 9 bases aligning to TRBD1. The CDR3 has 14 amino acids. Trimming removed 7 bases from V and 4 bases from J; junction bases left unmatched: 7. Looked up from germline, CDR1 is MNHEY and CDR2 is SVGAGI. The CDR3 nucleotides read TGTGCCAGCACCAGGGGGGACAGGGTCACTGAAGCTTTCTTT. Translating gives CASTRGDRVTEAFF.

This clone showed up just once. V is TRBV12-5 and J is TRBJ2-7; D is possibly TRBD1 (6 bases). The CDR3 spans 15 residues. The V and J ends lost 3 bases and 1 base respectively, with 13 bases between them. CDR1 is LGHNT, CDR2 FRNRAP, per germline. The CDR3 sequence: CASGFLGAGSYEQYF. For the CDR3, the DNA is TGTGCTAGTGGTTTCCTGGGGGCGGGTTCCTACGAGCAGTACTTC.

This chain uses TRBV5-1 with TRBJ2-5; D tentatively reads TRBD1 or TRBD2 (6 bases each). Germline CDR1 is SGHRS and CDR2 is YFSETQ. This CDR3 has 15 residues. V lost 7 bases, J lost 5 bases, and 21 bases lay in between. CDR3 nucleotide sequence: TGCGCCAGCTCCCCCCCGTCCGGGGGCGTGGAGACCCAGTACTTC. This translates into CASSPPSGGVETQYF.

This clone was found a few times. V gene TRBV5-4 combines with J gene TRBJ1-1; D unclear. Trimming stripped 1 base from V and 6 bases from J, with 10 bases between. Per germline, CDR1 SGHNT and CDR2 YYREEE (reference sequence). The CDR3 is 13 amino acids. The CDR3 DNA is TGTGCCAGCAGCTTGTCTTCAAGACCTGAAGCTTTCTTT. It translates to CASSLSSRPEAFF.

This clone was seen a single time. CDR3 sequence: CASSAFLQRSYNEQFF. In DNA, the CDR3 is TGTGCCAGCAGCGCGTTTCTCCAACGCTCCTACAATGAGCAGTTCTTC. The chain joins TRBV9 to TRBJ2-1; D ambiguous. Trimming pared 3 bases from V and 0 bases from J, leaving 13 bases between. There are 16 residues in the CDR3. CDR1 SGDLS and CDR2 YYNGEE come from the germline V gene.

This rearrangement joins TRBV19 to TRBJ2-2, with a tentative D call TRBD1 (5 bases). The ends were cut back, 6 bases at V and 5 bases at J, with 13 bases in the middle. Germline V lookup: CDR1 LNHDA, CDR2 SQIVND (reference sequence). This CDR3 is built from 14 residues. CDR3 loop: CASRSPGLTGELFF. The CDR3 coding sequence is TGTGCCAGTAGAAGTCCAGGGTTGACCGGGGAGCTGTTTTTT.

The CDR3 loop is CASSPYVDFNQPQHF. CDR3 in DNA: TGTGCCAGCAGCCCTTACGTGGACTTCAATCAGCCCCAGCATTTT. V is TRBV7-2 and J is TRBJ1-5, with D hard to call. Trimming left V 5 bases short and J 3 bases short, with 14 bases between. The CDR3 totals 15 residues. Looked up from germline, CDR1 is SGHTA and CDR2 is FQGNSA.

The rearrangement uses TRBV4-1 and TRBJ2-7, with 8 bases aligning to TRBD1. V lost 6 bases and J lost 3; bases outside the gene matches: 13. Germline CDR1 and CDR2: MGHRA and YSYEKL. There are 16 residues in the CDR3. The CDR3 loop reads CASSQQQGGAYYEQYF. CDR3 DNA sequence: TGCGCCAGCAGTCAGCAACAGGGGGGCGCCTACTACGAGCAGTACTTC.

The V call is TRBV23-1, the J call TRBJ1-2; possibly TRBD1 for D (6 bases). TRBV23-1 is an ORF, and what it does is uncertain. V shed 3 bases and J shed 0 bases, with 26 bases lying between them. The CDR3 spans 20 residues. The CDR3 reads CASSHPVSWGAKGSNYGYTF. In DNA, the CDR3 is TGCGCCAGCAGTCACCCGGTGTCTTGGGGGGCTAAGGGGTCTAACTATGGCTACACCTTC.

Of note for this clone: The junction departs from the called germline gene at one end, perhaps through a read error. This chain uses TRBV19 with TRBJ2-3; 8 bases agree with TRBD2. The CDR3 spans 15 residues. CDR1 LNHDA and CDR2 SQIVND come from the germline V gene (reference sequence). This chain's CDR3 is CASRMGLVGTDTQYF. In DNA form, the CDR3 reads TGTGCCAGTCGTATGGGACTAGTAGGCACAGATACGCAGTATTTT.

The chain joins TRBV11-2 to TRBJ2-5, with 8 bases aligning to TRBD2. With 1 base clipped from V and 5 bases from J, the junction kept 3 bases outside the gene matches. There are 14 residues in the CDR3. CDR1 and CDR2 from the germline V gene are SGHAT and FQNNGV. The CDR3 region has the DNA TGTGCCAGCAGCTTAGCGGGGGGGACGGAGACCCAGTACTTC. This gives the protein CASSLAGGTETQYF.

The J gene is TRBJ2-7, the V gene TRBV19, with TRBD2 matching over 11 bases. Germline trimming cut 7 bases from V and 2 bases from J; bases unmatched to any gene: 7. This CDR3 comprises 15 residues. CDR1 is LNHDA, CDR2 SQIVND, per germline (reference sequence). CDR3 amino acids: CASTPRSGGAYEQYF. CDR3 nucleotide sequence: TGTGCCAGTACCCCCCGTAGCGGGGGGGCCTACGAGCAGTACTTC. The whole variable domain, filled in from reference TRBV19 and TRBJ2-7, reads DGGITQSPKYLFRKEGQNVTLSCEQNLNHDAMYWYRQDPGQGLRLIYYSQIVNDFQKGDIAEGYSVSREKKESFPLTVTSAQKNPTAFYLCASTPRSGGAYEQYFGPGTRLTVT.

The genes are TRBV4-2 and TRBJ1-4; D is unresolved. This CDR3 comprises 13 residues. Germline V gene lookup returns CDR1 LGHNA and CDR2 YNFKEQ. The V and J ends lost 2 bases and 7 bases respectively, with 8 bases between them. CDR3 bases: TGTGCCAGCAGCCAAACCCACGGTGAAAAACTGTTTTTT. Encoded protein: CASSQTHGEKLFF.

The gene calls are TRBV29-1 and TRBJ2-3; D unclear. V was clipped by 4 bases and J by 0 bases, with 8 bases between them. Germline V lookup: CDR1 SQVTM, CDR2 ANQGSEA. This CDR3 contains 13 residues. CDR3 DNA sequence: TGCAGCGTTGGACGGTCTAGCACAGATACGCAGTATTTT. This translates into CSVGRSSTDTQYF.

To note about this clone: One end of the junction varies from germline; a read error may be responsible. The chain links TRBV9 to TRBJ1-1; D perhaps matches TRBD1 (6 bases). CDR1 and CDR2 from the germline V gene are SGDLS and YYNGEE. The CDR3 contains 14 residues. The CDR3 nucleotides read TGTGCCAGCAGCGTAGACAGGGAGAACGCTGAAGCTTTCTTT. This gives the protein CASSVDRENAEAFF.

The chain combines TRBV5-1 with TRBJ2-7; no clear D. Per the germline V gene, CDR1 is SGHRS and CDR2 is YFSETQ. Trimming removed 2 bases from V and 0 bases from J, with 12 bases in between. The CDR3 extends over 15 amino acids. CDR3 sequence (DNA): TGCGCCAGCAGCTTAAGTTACCCCAGCTCCTACGAGCAGTACTTC. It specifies CASSLSYPSSYEQYF. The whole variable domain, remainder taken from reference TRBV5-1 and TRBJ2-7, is KAGVTQTPRYLIKTRGQQVTLSCSPISGHRSVSWYQQTPGQGLQFLFEYFSETQRNKGNFPGRFSGRQFSNSRSEMNVSTLELGDSALYLCASSLSYPSSYEQYFGPGTRLTVT.

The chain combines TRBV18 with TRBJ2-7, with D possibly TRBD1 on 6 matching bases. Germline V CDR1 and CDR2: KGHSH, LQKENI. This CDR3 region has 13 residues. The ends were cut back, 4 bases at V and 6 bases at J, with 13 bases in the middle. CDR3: CASSQSTGGEQYF. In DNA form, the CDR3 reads TGTGCCAGCTCACAATCGACAGGTGGCGAGCAGTACTTC. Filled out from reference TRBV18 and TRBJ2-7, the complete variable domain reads NAGVMQNPRHLVRRRGQEARLRCSPMKGHSHVYWYRQLPEEGLKFMVYLQKENIIDESGMPKERFSAEFPKEGPSILRIQQVVRGDSAAYFCASSQSTGGEQYFGPGTRLTVT.

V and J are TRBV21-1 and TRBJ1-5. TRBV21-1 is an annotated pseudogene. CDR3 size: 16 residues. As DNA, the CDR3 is TGTGCCAGCATACCGAAGATGGGGGGCTCTAATCAGCCCCAGCATTTT. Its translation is CASIPKMGGSNQPQHF.

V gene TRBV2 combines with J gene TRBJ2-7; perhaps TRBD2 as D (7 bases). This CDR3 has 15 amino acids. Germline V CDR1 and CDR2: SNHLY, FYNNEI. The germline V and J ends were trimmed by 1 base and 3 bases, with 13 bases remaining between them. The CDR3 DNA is TGTGCCAGCAGTGAAGGGGGGGCGGGAGTCTACGAGCAGTACTTC. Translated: CASSEGGAGVYEQYF.

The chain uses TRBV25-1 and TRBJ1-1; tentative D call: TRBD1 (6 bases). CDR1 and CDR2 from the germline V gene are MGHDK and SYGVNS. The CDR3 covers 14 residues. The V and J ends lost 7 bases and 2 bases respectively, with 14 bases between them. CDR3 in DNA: TGTGCCAGCATCGCGACAGGACCTAACACTGAAGCTTTCTTT. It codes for CASIATGPNTEAFF.

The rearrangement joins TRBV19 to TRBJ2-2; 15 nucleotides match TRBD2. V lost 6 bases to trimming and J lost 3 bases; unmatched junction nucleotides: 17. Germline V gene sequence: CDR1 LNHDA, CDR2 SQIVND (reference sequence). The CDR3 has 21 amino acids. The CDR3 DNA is TGTGCCAGTAGAGGTTTCGGACTAGCGGGAGGGGACTATCAATACACCGGGGAGCTGTTTTTT. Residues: CASRGFGLAGGDYQYTGELFF.

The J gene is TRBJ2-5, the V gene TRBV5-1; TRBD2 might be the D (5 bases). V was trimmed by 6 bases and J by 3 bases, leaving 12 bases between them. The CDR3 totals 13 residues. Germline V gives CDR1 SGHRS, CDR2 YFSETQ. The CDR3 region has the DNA TGCGCCAGCACTCGAGGGTCGGAAGAGACCCAGTACTTC. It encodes CASTRGSEETQYF. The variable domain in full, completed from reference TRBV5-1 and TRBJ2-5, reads KAGVTQTPRYLIKTRGQQVTLSCSPISGHRSVSWYQQTPGQGLQFLFEYFSETQRNKGNFPGRFSGRQFSNSRSEMNVSTLELGDSALYLCASTRGSEETQYFGPGTRLLVL.

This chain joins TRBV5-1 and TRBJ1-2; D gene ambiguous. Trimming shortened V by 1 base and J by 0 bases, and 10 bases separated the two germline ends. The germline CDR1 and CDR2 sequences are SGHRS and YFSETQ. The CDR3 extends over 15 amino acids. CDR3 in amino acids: CASSLNAAANYGYTF. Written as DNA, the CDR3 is TGCGCCAGCAGCTTGAACGCGGCGGCTAACTATGGCTACACCTTC.

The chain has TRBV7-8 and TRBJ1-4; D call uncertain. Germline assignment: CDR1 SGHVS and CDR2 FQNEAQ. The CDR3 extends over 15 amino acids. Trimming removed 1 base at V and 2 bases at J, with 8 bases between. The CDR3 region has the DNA TGTGCCAGCAGCTTAGAGAGGCGTACTAATGAAAAACTGTTTTTT. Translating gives CASSLERRTNEKLFF. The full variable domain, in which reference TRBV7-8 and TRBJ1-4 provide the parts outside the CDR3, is GAGVSQSPRYKVAKRGQDVALRCDPISGHVSLFWYQQALGQGPEFLTYFQNEAQLDKSGLPSDRFFAERPEGSVSTLKIQRTQQEDSAVYLCASSLERRTNEKLFFGSGTQLSVL.